Listed below are T cell receptor beta chains from one sample, sequenced in a study of cytomegalovirus exposure and HLA in healthy donors. The repertoire was sequenced with immunoSEQ multiplex PCR; TCRdb's copy has only in-frame clones and lacks some. Of about 130,000 clones listed, roughly 82% are singletons. Material for sequencing was PBMCs. Receptor source: a man aged 45-65 years in good health and CMV-seronegative. The CDR3 runs from the conserved cysteine through the conserved F or W. A D gene is named only where the DNA matches it firmly. The size entry is marked missing in some rows and otherwise reads once, few, many or a size class.

J: TRBJ1-1
size: -
V: TRBV27
D: -
CDR3: CASSSHRDTNTEAFF
DNA: TGTGCCAGCAGCTCTCACCGGGACACGAACACTGAAGCTTTCTTT

J: TRBJ2-7
size: -
V: TRBV2
D: TRBD1
CDR3: CASSEELTGGYEQYF
DNA: TGTGCCAGCAGTGAAGAGTTGACAGGGGGTTACGAGCAGTACTTC

J: TRBJ2-1
size: -
V: TRBV19
D: TRBD1
CDR3: CASSIGRDSRQFF
DNA: TGTGCCAGTAGTATAGGCCGGGACAGTAGGCAGTTCTTC

J: TRBJ1-1
size: -
V: TRBV11-3
D: -
CDR3: CASSLETNTEAFF
DNA: TGTGCCAGCAGCTTAGAGACAAACACTGAAGCTTTCTTT

J: TRBJ2-3
size: few
V: TRBV5-6
D: TRBD1
CDR3: CASSWGQTTDTQYF
DNA: TGTGCCAGCAGCTGGGGACAGACGACAGATACGCAGTATTTT

J: TRBJ1-6
size: -
V: TRBV7-2
D: -
CDR3: CASRLELYSYNSPLHF
DNA: TGTGCCAGCCGCCTCGAGCTTTACTCCTATAATTCACCCCTCCACTTT

J: TRBJ1-2
size: -
V: TRBV7-9
D: -
CDR3: CASTTFVRRGDGYTF
DNA: TGTGCCAGCACCACCTTCGTCCGACGGGGAGATGGCTACACCTTC

J: TRBJ1-2
size: -
V: TRBV7-2
D: -
CDR3: CASSLENRVGYGYTF
DNA: TGTGCCAGCAGCTTAGAGAACAGGGTCGGCTATGGCTACACCTTC

J: TRBJ2-2
size: once
V: TRBV5-1
D: TRBD2
CDR3: CASSSGLAGLNTGELFF
DNA: TGCGCCAGCAGCTCAGGACTAGCGGGGCTTAACACCGGGGAGCTGTTTTTT

J: TRBJ1-4
size: -
V: TRBV7-2
D: -
CDR3: CASSFDGRGEKLFF
DNA: TGTGCCAGCAGCTTCGACGGGAGGGGGGAAAAACTGTTTTTT

J: TRBJ2-7
size: -
V: TRBV9
D: TRBD2
CDR3: CASSPESLSGGTYEQYF
DNA: TGTGCCAGCAGCCCTGAGTCCCTTAGCGGGGGAACCTACGAGCAGTACTTC

J: TRBJ2-7
size: -
V: TRBV5-1
D: TRBD1
CDR3: CASSLGFGTGVYEQYF
DNA: TGCGCCAGCAGCTTGGGGTTCGGGACAGGGGTGTACGAGCAGTACTTC

J: TRBJ1-3
size: -
V: TRBV9
D: -
CDR3: CASSLGPPGNTIYF
DNA: TGTGCCAGCAGCCTTGGGCCCCCCGGAAACACCATATATTTT

J: TRBJ1-1
size: -
V: TRBV10-3
D: -
CDR3: CAISELFLWGESRNTEAFF
DNA: TGTGCCATCAGTGAATTATTCCTCTGGGGGGAATCGAGGAACACTGAAGCTTTCTTT

J: TRBJ1-2
size: -
V: TRBV13
D: TRBD1
CDR3: CASSAGTGGDNYGYTF
DNA: TGTGCCAGCAGCGCCGGGACAGGGGGCGATAACTATGGCTACACCTTC

J: TRBJ1-4
size: few
V: TRBV6-6
D: TRBD1
CDR3: CASRRQGEGEKLFF
DNA: TGTGCCAGCAGGCGACAGGGGGAGGGTGAAAAACTGTTTTTT

J: TRBJ1-4
size: -
V: TRBV5-1
D: TRBD1
CDR3: CASSWDSPNEKLFF
DNA: TGCGCCAGCAGCTGGGACAGTCCTAATGAAAAACTGTTTTTT

J: TRBJ1-2
size: -
V: TRBV30
D: -
CDR3: CAWNYLGGYTF
DNA: TGTGCCTGGAATTATCTGGGCGGCTACACCTTC

J: TRBJ2-1
size: -
V: TRBV10-1
D: TRBD2
CDR3: CASSESGGNNEQFF
DNA: TGCGCCAGCAGTGAGTCGGGAGGGAACAATGAGCAGTTCTTC

J: TRBJ1-1
size: -
V: TRBV23-1
D: -
CDR3: CASSQGWGDTEAFF
DNA: TGCGCCAGCAGTCAAGGTTGGGGGGACACTGAAGCTTTCTTT

J: TRBJ1-5
size: -
V: TRBV5-4
D: -
CDR3: CASSLSPYSNQPQHF
DNA: TGTGCCAGCAGTCTCTCGCCCTATAGCAATCAGCCCCAGCATTTT

J: TRBJ1-1
size: -
V: TRBV27
D: -
CDR3: CASSLTAGVSTEAFF
DNA: TGTGCCAGCAGTTTAACTGCCGGGGTTAGCACTGAAGCTTTCTTT

J: TRBJ2-5
size: -
V: TRBV4-1
D: TRBD2
CDR3: CASSRFALAGQETQYF
DNA: TGCGCCAGCAGCCGCTTCGCCCTAGCGGGCCAAGAGACCCAGTACTTC

J: TRBJ2-5
size: -
V: TRBV7-2
D: TRBD1
CDR3: CASRSPGQQQETQYF
DNA: TGTGCCAGCAGATCGCCGGGACAGCAGCAAGAGACCCAGTACTTC

J: TRBJ2-2
size: -
V: TRBV11-2
D: -
CDR3: CASSLSTNTGELFF
DNA: TGTGCCAGCAGCTTATCCACGAACACCGGGGAGCTGTTTTTT

J: TRBJ1-4
size: -
V: TRBV19
D: -
CDR3: CASSTQLGGRLNEKLFF
DNA: TGTGCCAGTAGTACGCAATTGGGGGGGCGACTTAATGAAAAACTGTTTTTT

J: TRBJ1-2
size: -
V: TRBV29-1
D: -
CDR3: CSVREDVYTF
DNA: TGCAGCGTCCGCGAGGATGTCTACACCTTC

J: TRBJ1-4
size: few
V: TRBV7-6
D: -
CDR3: CASSSAGRINEKLFF
DNA: TGTGCCAGCAGCTCTGCAGGGAGGATTAATGAAAAACTGTTTTTT

J: TRBJ2-3
size: -
V: TRBV11-2
D: TRBD2
CDR3: CASTSNSGGQDTQYF
DNA: TGTGCCAGCACTTCTAATAGCGGGGGGCAAGATACGCAGTATTTT

J: TRBJ2-1
size: -
V: TRBV19
D: TRBD2
CDR3: CASRGGLAGFYNEQFF
DNA: TGTGCCAGTCGAGGCGGGCTAGCGGGGTTCTACAATGAGCAGTTCTTC

J: TRBJ2-7
size: -
V: TRBV18
D: TRBD1
CDR3: CASSPGQGPYEQYF
DNA: TGTGCCAGCTCACCGGGACAGGGGCCGTACGAGCAGTACTTC

J: TRBJ1-5
size: few
V: TRBV6-6
D: -
CDR3: CASTNKGGNQPQHF
DNA: TGTGCCAGCACCAATAAAGGGGGCAATCAGCCCCAGCATTTT

J: TRBJ2-1
size: -
V: TRBV5-1
D: -
CDR3: CASRDSRDNEQFF
DNA: TGCGCCAGCAGGGACTCACGCGACAATGAGCAGTTCTTC

J: TRBJ1-5
size: -
V: TRBV7-9
D: -
CDR3: CASSLDRGTQHF
DNA: TGTGCCAGCAGCCTCGACCGGGGGACCCAGCATTTT

J: TRBJ2-3
size: once
V: TRBV9
D: -
CDR3: CASSPRLDGDTQYF
DNA: TGTGCCAGCAGCCCACGACTAGATGGAGATACGCAGTATTTT

J: TRBJ2-7
size: -
V: TRBV27
D: TRBD1
CDR3: CASSLQGAYEQYF
DNA: TGTGCCAGCAGCCTACAGGGGGCATATGAGCAGTACTTC

J: TRBJ2-7
size: few
V: TRBV5-4
D: TRBD2
CDR3: CASSLEGTSAYEQYF
DNA: TGTGCCAGCAGCTTGGAGGGGACTAGCGCCTACGAGCAGTACTTC

J: TRBJ1-2
size: -
V: TRBV19
D: -
CDR3: CASKRDRTYGYTF
DNA: TGTGCCAGTAAGAGAGACAGGACCTATGGCTACACCTTC

J: TRBJ1-2
size: -
V: TRBV5-8
D: -
CDR3: CASSFEQHYGYTF
DNA: TGTGCCAGCAGCTTTGAACAGCACTATGGCTACACCTTC

J: TRBJ2-7
size: -
V: TRBV7-2
D: TRBD2
CDR3: CASSYGTTSYEQYF
DNA: TGTGCCAGCAGCTACGGGACTACGTCTTACGAGCAGTACTTC

J: TRBJ2-3
size: -
V: TRBV29-1
D: TRBD1
CDR3: CSVLGQDLTDTQYF
DNA: TGCAGCGTTCTCGGACAGGACCTCACAGATACGCAGTATTTT

J: TRBJ2-5
size: -
V: TRBV18
D: -
CDR3: CASSLQGGETQYF
DNA: TGTGCCAGCTCACTTCAGGGTGGCGAGACCCAGTACTTC

J: TRBJ1-4
size: -
V: TRBV5-1
D: -
CDR3: CASSLRGAGEKLFF
DNA: TGCGCCAGCAGCTTAAGGGGCGCCGGTGAAAAACTGTTTTTT

J: TRBJ1-2
size: -
V: TRBV4-1
D: -
CDR3: CASSQENRAGLNRHGYTF
DNA: TGCGCCAGCAGCCAAGAGAACCGAGCTGGACTCAATCGGCATGGCTACACCTTC

J: TRBJ2-1
size: -
V: TRBV9
D: -
CDR3: CASSVEGDTYNEQFF
DNA: TGTGCCAGCAGCGTAGAGGGGGACACCTACAATGAGCAGTTCTTC

J: TRBJ2-5
size: -
V: TRBV5-1
D: TRBD1
CDR3: CASSLAVGQGRETQYF
DNA: TGCGCCAGCAGCTTGGCCGTGGGACAGGGTAGAGAGACCCAGTACTTC

J: TRBJ1-5
size: -
V: TRBV6-1
D: -
CDR3: CASRMGAPGQPQHF
DNA: TGTGCCAGCAGGATGGGGGCGCCGGGTCAGCCCCAGCATTTT

J: TRBJ1-2
size: -
V: TRBV27
D: TRBD1
CDR3: CASSLVVGQGTYGYTF
DNA: TGTGCCAGCAGTTTAGTTGTCGGACAGGGGACCTATGGCTACACCTTC

J: TRBJ1-2
size: -
V: TRBV29-1
D: TRBD1
CDR3: CSVGDRGPDGYTF
DNA: TGCAGCGTTGGGGACAGGGGGCCTGATGGCTACACCTTC

J: TRBJ1-5
size: -
V: TRBV4-1
D: -
CDR3: CASSQATPKGGRSNQPQHF
DNA: TGCGCCAGCAGCCAAGCGACCCCCAAAGGGGGAAGAAGCAATCAGCCCCAGCATTTT

J: TRBJ2-7
size: -
V: TRBV11-2
D: -
CDR3: CASSLGAETYEQYF
DNA: TGTGCCAGCAGCTTAGGTGCAGAAACCTACGAGCAGTACTTC